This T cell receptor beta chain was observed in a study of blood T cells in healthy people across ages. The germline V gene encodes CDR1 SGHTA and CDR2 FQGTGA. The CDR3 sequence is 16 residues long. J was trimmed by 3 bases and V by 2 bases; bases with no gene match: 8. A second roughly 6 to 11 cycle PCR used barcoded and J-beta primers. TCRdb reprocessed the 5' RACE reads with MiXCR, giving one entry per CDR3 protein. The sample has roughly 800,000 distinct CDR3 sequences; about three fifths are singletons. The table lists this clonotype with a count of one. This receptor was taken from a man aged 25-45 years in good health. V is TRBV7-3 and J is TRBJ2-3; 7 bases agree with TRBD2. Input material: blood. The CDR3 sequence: CASSLSGGMGTDTQYF. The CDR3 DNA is TGTGCCAGCAGCTTATCGGGGGGAATGGGGACAGATACGCAGTATTTT.